This T cell receptor (beta chain) was sequenced in a study of cytomegalovirus exposure and HLA in healthy donors. Study summary: An earlier analysis identified 117 million unique TCR beta sequences in approximately 170 million T cells. Findings of the study overall: A later analysis found that most CMV-associated TCR beta chains appeared HLA-restricted. Researchers reported in a later analysis that a missense DCLRE1C variant was tied to TCR beta V- and J-gene trimming. Equally common other TCR beta chains were less clonally expanded than HLA-associated ones, a later analysis found.

V was pared by 4 bases and J by 3 bases, with 5 bases of the junction left unmatched. CDR1 is GTSNPN, CDR2 SVGIG, per germline (reference sequence). CDR3 size: 13 residues. The PCR contained 60 Vbeta and 13 Jbeta primers. Data came from immunoSEQ multiplex PCR; TCRdb stores just in-frame clones and leaves some out. The sample yields around 210,000 clones, around 85% seen once. Details on this clone: Its specificity is not known.

Sequencing input: PBMCs. The rearrangement uses TRBV30 and TRBJ1-2, with 7 positions matching TRBD1. This clonotype originated in a man aged 50 to 60 in good health and CMV-seronegative. For the CDR3, the DNA is TGTGCCTGGAAGGGGGCAGTTGACTATGGCTACACCTTC. Encoded protein: CAWKGAVDYGYTF.